This TCR beta chain derives from a study of OX40 agonist ivuxolimab in advanced cancers. Study summary: The diagnoses of dose-escalation patients were hepatocellular carcinoma, melanoma, renal cell or head and neck cancer. Partial responses occurred in Three dose-escalation patients, one with hepatocellular carcinoma and two with cutaneous melanoma.

Peripheral blood came from all dose cohorts at three timepoints. V was clipped by 0 bases and J by 3 bases; unmatched bases: 6. The CDR3 covers 17 residues. Germline CDR1 reads SGDLS; CDR2 reads YYNGEE. Whole-study findings and limits: Clonal expansion was seen in CD4+ and CD8+ blood T cells by week 6 at 0.1 to 3.0 mg/kg.

The repertoire was sequenced with immunoSEQ multiplex PCR; TCRdb's copy has only in-frame clones and lacks some. The table records about 40,000 clones, roughly 90% of them present only once. To note about this clone: Its antigen remains unidentified.

Sequencing used CD4+ or CD8+ T cells sorted from blood, obtained in a trial of the OX40 agonist ivuxolimab. The gene calls are TRBV9 and TRBJ2-3, with 11 bases aligning to TRBD2. The receptor's source is an adult with an advanced solid tumor such as melanoma, head and neck, liver or kidney cancer. The CDR3 sequence: CASSVGSLAGGTDTQYF. CDR3 nucleotide sequence: TGTGCCAGCAGCGTAGGAAGCCTAGCGGGAGGTACAGATACGCAGTATTTT.